The clone carrying this T cell receptor (beta chain) was counted a single time. This sample is part of a study of blood T cell repertoires in COVID-19. TCRdb's table, derived via immunoSEQ multiplex PCR, lists solely in-frame clones and lacks some. The profile shows 150,000 to 200,000 clones, around 84% of them singletons. V lost 3 bases, J lost 1 base, and 7 bases stayed unmatched. The CDR3 totals 18 residues. CDR1 and CDR2 (germline): SGHTA, FQGNSA. The receptor was derived from a man aged 45-65 years with active or convalescent COVID-19. Sequenced: peripheral blood. V gene TRBV7-2 combines with J gene TRBJ2-1, with 12 bases that match TRBD2. CDR3 DNA sequence: TGTGCCAGCAGCTTGACTAGCGGGGGTCCGCTTTCCTACAATGAGCAGTTCTTC. It is translated as CASSLTSGGPLSYNEQFF.